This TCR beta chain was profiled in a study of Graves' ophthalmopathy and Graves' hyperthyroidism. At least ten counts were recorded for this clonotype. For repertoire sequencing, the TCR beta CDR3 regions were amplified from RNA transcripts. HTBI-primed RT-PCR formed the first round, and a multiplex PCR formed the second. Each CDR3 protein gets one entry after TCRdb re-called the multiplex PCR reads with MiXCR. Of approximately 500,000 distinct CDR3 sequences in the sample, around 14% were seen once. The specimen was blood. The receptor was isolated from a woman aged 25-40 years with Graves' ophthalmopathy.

The CDR3: CAWNRGTGELFF. The DNA of the CDR3 is TGTGCCTGGAATAGGGGTACCGGGGAGCTGTTTTTT. V is TRBV30 and J is TRBJ2-2; TRBD1 is a possible D gene (5 bases). Germline values: CDR1 GTSNPN, CDR2 SVGIG (reference sequence). The V gene lost 4 bases and the J gene lost 5 bases, with 8 bases spanning the gap. The CDR3 has 12 amino acids.